Following are 31 T cell receptor beta chains from one sample sequenced in a study of blood T cell repertoires in COVID-19. Data came from immunoSEQ multiplex PCR; TCRdb stores just in-frame clones and leaves some out. The sample has under 100,000 clones, approximately 86% seen once; the top ten hold about 16%. Sequenced input: peripheral blood. These receptors were obtained from a male donor with acute or convalescent COVID-19.

The chain links TRBV11-2 to TRBJ2-3; TRBD2 aligns across 8 bases. The CDR3 runs to 16 residues. Germline CDR1 reads SGHAT; CDR2 reads FQNNGV. V lost 5 bases to trimming and J lost 0 bases; unmatched junction nucleotides: 7. The CDR3 region is CASSPRVAGSTDTQYF. The CDR3 DNA sequence: TGTGCCAGCAGCCCTAGGGTAGCGGGGAGCACAGATACGCAGTATTTT.

V usage is TRBV6-5 and J usage is TRBJ1-1; no firm D call. The germline CDR1 and CDR2 sequences are MNHEY and SVGAGI. The CDR3 contains 15 residues. The V and J ends lost 5 bases and 4 bases respectively, with 17 bases between them. The CDR3 sequence is CASSPIRWAGTEAFF. CDR3 nucleotides: TGTGCCAGCAGTCCCATCAGGTGGGCTGGCACTGAAGCTTTCTTT.

The chain is built from TRBV28 and TRBJ2-1; tentatively, D is TRBD2 (5 bases). V gave up 7 bases and J gave up 12 bases, with 19 bases separating them. Germline V lookup: CDR1 MDHEN, CDR2 SYDVKM. This CDR3 has 13 amino acids. CDR3 DNA: TGTGCCAGCACCAGAAGGGAGACGTCTAGGCAGTTCTTC. Its translation is CASTRRETSRQFF.

The genes are TRBV19 and TRBJ1-5; 10 bases are shared with TRBD1. Germline V gene sequence: CDR1 LNHDA, CDR2 SQIVND (reference sequence). This CDR3 has 16 residues. The V and J ends lost 6 bases and 2 bases, in that order; junction bases with no gene match: 7. CDR3 loop: CASSALTGGGNQPQHF. In DNA form, the CDR3 reads TGTGCCAGTAGCGCCCTGACAGGGGGCGGCAATCAGCCCCAGCATTTT.

The J gene is TRBJ1-4, the V gene TRBV30; TRBD1 matches at 8 bases. V was pared by 3 bases and J by 0 bases, with 15 bases of the junction left unmatched. Germline V gives CDR1 GTSNPN, CDR2 SVGIG (reference sequence). The CDR3 is made up of 19 amino acids. The CDR3 spells CAWRGRKPGQDATNEKLFF. CDR3 coding DNA: TGTGCCTGGAGAGGGCGTAAGCCGGGACAGGATGCAACTAATGAAAAACTGTTTTTT.

V usage is TRBV29-1 and J usage is TRBJ1-1; perhaps TRBD1 as D (6 bases). V was clipped by 7 bases and J by 5 bases, with 14 bases between them. Germline V gene lookup returns CDR1 SQVTM and CDR2 ANQGSEA. This CDR3 spans 12 amino acids. The CDR3: CSAGGGETEAFF. DNA for the CDR3: TGCAGCGCGGGAGGGGGGGAGACTGAAGCTTTCTTT.

This chain connects TRBV28 to TRBJ1-5, with TRBD1 identical over 11 bases. CDR1 and CDR2 from the germline V gene are MDHEN and SYDVKM. CDR3 length equals 15 residues. Germline trimming cut 3 bases from V and 6 bases from J; bases unmatched to any gene: 4. CDR3 residues: CASSFRGQGVQPQHF. The CDR3 nucleotides read TGTGCCAGCAGTTTTAGGGGACAGGGGGTTCAGCCCCAGCATTTT.

Concerning this clone itself: This CDR3 is also generated by other DNA sequences in the sample. This chain links TRBV30 with TRBJ2-7; 8 bases align to TRBD2. The trim removed 3 bases at V and 1 base at J, leaving 11 bases unmatched. CDR3 size: 16 residues. Germline V gene sequence: CDR1 GTSNPN, CDR2 SVGIG (reference sequence). The CDR3 loop is CAWRAGGAGGSYEQYF. DNA for the CDR3: TGTGCCTGGAGGGCCGGCGGGGCGGGGGGATCCTACGAGCAGTACTTC.

The V and J genes are TRBV6-5 and TRBJ2-5; 15 nucleotides match TRBD2. The CDR3 sequence is 14 residues long. V lost 8 bases, J lost 5 bases, and 3 bases stayed unmatched. Germline-derived CDR1 and CDR2 are MNHEY and SVGAGI. The CDR3 loop is CASGGLAGGETQYF. Written as DNA, the CDR3 is TGTGCCAGCGGGGGACTAGCGGGGGGCGAGACCCAGTACTTC.

The chain has TRBV20-1 and TRBJ1-4; D might be TRBD1 (5 bases). Germline CDR1 DFQATT, CDR2 SNEGSKA (reference sequence). CDR3 length: 11 amino acids. The V and J ends lost 6 bases and 7 bases respectively, with 9 bases between them. The CDR3: CSAGDSEKLFF. The CDR3 nucleotides are TGCAGTGCAGGGGACTCTGAAAAACTGTTTTTT.

J is TRBJ2-1 and V is TRBV29-1, with TRBD1 matching 9 bases. This CDR3 is 16 amino acids long. Trimming removed 3 bases from V and 2 bases from J; junction bases left unmatched: 8. Germline V lookup: CDR1 SQVTM, CDR2 ANQGSEA. The CDR3 DNA sequence: TGCAGCGTTGAGCCCCGGGACAGGGATGCCTACAATGAGCAGTTCTTC. Protein: CSVEPRDRDAYNEQFF.

The chain is built from TRBV11-2 and TRBJ2-7; possibly TRBD2 for D (6 bases). The CDR3 totals 12 residues. The germline V and J ends were trimmed by 0 bases and 12 bases, with 12 bases remaining between them. The germline gives CDR1 SGHAT, CDR2 FQNNGV. This CDR3 reads CASSLDGGAPYF. Written as DNA, the CDR3 is TGTGCCAGCAGCTTAGATGGCGGGGCCCCGTACTTC.

This clone has only a few counts. The chain joins TRBV2 to TRBJ2-1, with D possibly being TRBD2 (6 bases). CDR1 and CDR2 (germline): SNHLY, FYNNEI. V was clipped by 6 bases and J by 6 bases, with 12 bases between them. The CDR3 contains 13 residues. The DNA for the CDR3 is TGTGCCAGCAGATCGGACGGGGGCAATGAGCAGTTCTTC. This gives the protein CASRSDGGNEQFF.

This clone appeared a single time. The chain links TRBV28 to TRBJ2-1; 8 bases map to TRBD2. V lost 6 bases, J lost 0 bases, and 4 bases stayed unmatched. The CDR3 is 15 amino acids. Germline values: CDR1 MDHEN, CDR2 SYDVKM. CDR3 DNA sequence: TGTGCCAGCAGAGCCGGGACTAGCTCCTACAATGAGCAGTTCTTC. The encoded protein is CASRAGTSSYNEQFF.

Here the CDR3 reads CASSTRRSSYNEQFF. The CDR3, as DNA: TGTGCCAGTAGTACGCGACGGAGCTCCTACAATGAGCAGTTCTTC. This rearrangement joins TRBV19 to TRBJ2-1; no clear D. CDR3 length: 15 amino acids. Germline assignment: CDR1 LNHDA and CDR2 SQIVND (reference sequence). V was trimmed by 4 bases and J by 0 bases, leaving 10 bases between them.

The chain uses TRBV11-2 and TRBJ2-3, with 11 nucleotides matching TRBD2. Germline-derived CDR1 and CDR2 are SGHAT and FQNNGV. J was trimmed by 5 bases and V by 1 base; bases with no gene match: 5. The CDR3 runs 16 residues. The CDR3 protein is CASSLGRLAGGDTQYF. The CDR3 region has the DNA TGTGCCAGCAGCTTAGGTCGGCTAGCGGGGGGAGATACGCAGTATTTT.

The chain joins TRBV15 to TRBJ1-5, with D unresolved. This CDR3 contains 15 residues. Germline V CDR1 and CDR2: LNHNV, YYDKDF (reference sequence). Trimming removed 0 bases at V and 5 bases at J, with 11 bases between. The DNA of the CDR3 is TGTGCCACCAGCAGAGAGGGGAGAATTGATCAGCCCCAGCATTTT. Its protein is CATSREGRIDQPQHF.

The chain combines TRBV5-1 with TRBJ1-5, with a tentative D call TRBD1 (6 bases). V lost 4 bases and J 5 bases, leaving 13 bases between the germline ends. Per germline, CDR1 SGHRS and CDR2 YFSETQ. The CDR3 sequence is 14 residues long. In DNA form, the CDR3 reads TGCGCCAGCAGCCTGTCGCCAGGGGATCAGCCCCAGCATTTT. It is translated as CASSLSPGDQPQHF.

The genes are TRBV3-1 (or the pseudogene TRBV3-2) and TRBJ2-6; D remains ambiguous. This CDR3 spans 15 amino acids. Trimming took off 1 base at V and 2 bases at J, with 6 bases between the two ends. The germline V gene encodes CDR1 LGHDT and CDR2 YNNKEL (reference sequence). The CDR3 region has the DNA TGTGCCAGCAGCCAAGCTCCCCCTGGGGCCAACGTCCTGACTTTC. Protein: CASSQAPPGANVLTF.

In this sample, this clone turned up a few times. The chain employs TRBV5-1 and TRBJ1-1; D perhaps matches TRBD1 (5 bases). V lost 6 bases to trimming and J lost 1 base, with 16 bases between them. CDR1 SGHRS and CDR2 YFSETQ come from the germline V gene. The CDR3 sequence is 15 residues long. The CDR3 loop is CASKGRLEKNTEAFF. Written as DNA, the CDR3 is TGCGCCAGCAAGGGGCGGCTGGAGAAGAACACTGAAGCTTTCTTT. Full variable domain (remainder filled in from reference TRBV5-1 and TRBJ1-1): KAGVTQTPRYLIKTRGQQVTLSCSPISGHRSVSWYQQTPGQGLQFLFEYFSETQRNKGNFPGRFSGRQFSNSRSEMNVSTLELGDSALYLCASKGRLEKNTEAFFGQGTRLTVV.

V gene TRBV15 combines with J gene TRBJ1-4; 7 nucleotides match TRBD1. Germline trimming cut 1 base from V and 8 bases from J; bases unmatched to any gene: 7. The length of the CDR3 is 15 residues. The germline V gene has CDR1 LNHNV and CDR2 YYDKDF (reference sequence). CDR3 sequence (DNA): TGTGCCACCAGCAGAGGACAGGGCGTTAGGGAAAAACTGTTTTTT. Translated, it gives CATSRGQGVREKLFF.

The gene calls are TRBV4-2 and TRBJ2-3, with TRBD2 matching over 7 bases. The CDR3 sequence is 16 residues long. The J segment lost 2 bases and the V segment lost 0 bases, leaving 5 bases of the junction unmatched. Germline values: CDR1 LGHNA, CDR2 YNFKEQ. CDR3 sequence: CASSQDVGGSTDTQYF. The CDR3 DNA is TGTGCCAGCAGCCAAGATGTGGGGGGGTCCACAGATACGCAGTATTTT.

This clone was picked up one time. The chain joins TRBV6-1 to TRBJ2-7; no clear D gene. Trimming shortened V by 4 bases and J by 6 bases, and 13 bases separated the two germline ends. Germline V CDR1 and CDR2: MNHNS, SASEGT. This CDR3 is built from 13 residues. As DNA, the CDR3 is TGTGCCAGCAGTGTCACCGGGTCTGGCGAGCAGTACTTC. This codes for CASSVTGSGEQYF.

This chain links TRBV27 with TRBJ1-6, with 7 bases fitting TRBD1. The V gene end was trimmed by 4 bases and the J gene end by 10 bases; junction bases not matched to a gene: 10. Germline assignment: CDR1 MNHEY and CDR2 SMNVEV (reference sequence). CDR3 size: 15 residues. The CDR3 region has the DNA TGTGCCAGCAGTTGGGCAGGGGGTCCTGGGTCACCCCTCCACTTT. Its translation is CASSWAGGPGSPLHF.

The chain combines TRBV12-5 with TRBJ2-5, with 7 bases aligning to TRBD2. J was trimmed by 2 bases and V by 4 bases; bases with no gene match: 7. Germline loops: CDR1 LGHNT, CDR2 FRNRAP. This CDR3 contains 15 residues. For the CDR3, the DNA is TGTGCTAGTGGTTCGGGCGGGGGTCCGCAAGAGACCCAGTACTTC. Translated: CASGSGGGPQETQYF.

This chain uses TRBV5-1 with TRBJ1-6; the D gene is possibly TRBD1 (5 bases). CDR3 length equals 15 residues. Germline assignment: CDR1 SGHRS and CDR2 YFSETQ. V dropped 4 bases and J dropped 4 bases, with 12 bases sitting between them. The CDR3 DNA sequence: TGCGCCAGCAGCCATGGACACGATTATAATTCACCCCTCCACTTT. Protein: CASSHGHDYNSPLHF.

CDR3 DNA: TGTGCCAGCAGCTTAGAGGGACTCTACAATGAGCAGTTCTTC. Translating it yields CASSLEGLYNEQFF. The rearrangement uses TRBV7-8 and TRBJ2-1; possible D gene TRBD2, 6 bases. V lost 1 base and J lost 3, with 7 bases in between. The CDR3 covers 14 residues. Germline-derived CDR1 and CDR2 are SGHVS and FQNEAQ.

This clone came up a few times. The rearrangement joins TRBV12-3 or TRBV12-4 to TRBJ1-4, with 7 bases matching TRBD1. The CDR3 runs 13 residues. V was pared by 3 bases and J by 7 bases, with 2 bases of the junction left unmatched. The CDR3 loop is CASSFGTAEKLFF. The DNA of the CDR3 is TGTGCCAGCAGTTTTGGGACAGCTGAAAAACTGTTTTTT.

This chain joins TRBV19 and TRBJ1-5, with TRBD1 matching over 9 bases. CDR1 and CDR2 (germline): LNHDA, SQIVND (reference sequence). The CDR3 has 14 residues. V was clipped by 5 bases and J by 9 bases; unmatched bases: 8. The CDR3 DNA follows: TGTGCCAGTAGTTCGGGGACAGGGACGGGGCCCCAGCATTTT. Its translation: CASSSGTGTGPQHF.

With respect to this clone: This sample includes further DNA sequences coding for the same CDR3. The CDR3 here is CASSLDGTGQETQYF. CDR3 DNA: TGCGCCAGCAGCCTGGATGGGACAGGGCAAGAGACCCAGTACTTC. The rearrangement links TRBV5-1 to TRBJ2-5; 9 bases line up with TRBD1. The CDR3 contains 15 residues. J lost 2 bases, V lost 4 bases, and 6 bases had no gene match. Germline V gene sequence: CDR1 SGHRS, CDR2 YFSETQ.

This rearrangement joins TRBV12-3 or TRBV12-4 to TRBJ2-1; D is ambiguous. Between the trimmed V and J ends, which lost 5 bases and 8 bases, there was a span of 7 bases. This CDR3 region has 11 residues. The CDR3 nucleotides are TGTGCCAGCAGTCCCACTTATGAGCAGTTCTTC. Its translation: CASSPTYEQFF.